This T cell receptor beta chain was retrieved from a study of blood T cell repertoires in COVID-19. Participants were placed into cohorts based on the clinical history they reported. Only in-frame clones appear in the TCRdb table, and some are missing; sequencing was by immunoSEQ multiplex PCR. The data contain 180,000 or so clones, around 86% of them singletons. Trimming stripped 3 bases from V and 7 bases from J, with 15 bases between. Germline V lookup: CDR1 LGHNA, CDR2 YNFKEQ. The CDR3 covers 14 residues. Sequenced: PBMCs or T cells enriched from blood (not recorded which). This sequence originates from a middle-aged man with acute COVID-19. V gene TRBV4-2 combines with J gene TRBJ1-1; D possibly corresponds to TRBD1 (5 bases). In nucleotides, the CDR3 is TGTGCCAGCAGCCAGACCTTTCCGGACAATGAAGCTTTCTTT. It encodes CASSQTFPDNEAFF.